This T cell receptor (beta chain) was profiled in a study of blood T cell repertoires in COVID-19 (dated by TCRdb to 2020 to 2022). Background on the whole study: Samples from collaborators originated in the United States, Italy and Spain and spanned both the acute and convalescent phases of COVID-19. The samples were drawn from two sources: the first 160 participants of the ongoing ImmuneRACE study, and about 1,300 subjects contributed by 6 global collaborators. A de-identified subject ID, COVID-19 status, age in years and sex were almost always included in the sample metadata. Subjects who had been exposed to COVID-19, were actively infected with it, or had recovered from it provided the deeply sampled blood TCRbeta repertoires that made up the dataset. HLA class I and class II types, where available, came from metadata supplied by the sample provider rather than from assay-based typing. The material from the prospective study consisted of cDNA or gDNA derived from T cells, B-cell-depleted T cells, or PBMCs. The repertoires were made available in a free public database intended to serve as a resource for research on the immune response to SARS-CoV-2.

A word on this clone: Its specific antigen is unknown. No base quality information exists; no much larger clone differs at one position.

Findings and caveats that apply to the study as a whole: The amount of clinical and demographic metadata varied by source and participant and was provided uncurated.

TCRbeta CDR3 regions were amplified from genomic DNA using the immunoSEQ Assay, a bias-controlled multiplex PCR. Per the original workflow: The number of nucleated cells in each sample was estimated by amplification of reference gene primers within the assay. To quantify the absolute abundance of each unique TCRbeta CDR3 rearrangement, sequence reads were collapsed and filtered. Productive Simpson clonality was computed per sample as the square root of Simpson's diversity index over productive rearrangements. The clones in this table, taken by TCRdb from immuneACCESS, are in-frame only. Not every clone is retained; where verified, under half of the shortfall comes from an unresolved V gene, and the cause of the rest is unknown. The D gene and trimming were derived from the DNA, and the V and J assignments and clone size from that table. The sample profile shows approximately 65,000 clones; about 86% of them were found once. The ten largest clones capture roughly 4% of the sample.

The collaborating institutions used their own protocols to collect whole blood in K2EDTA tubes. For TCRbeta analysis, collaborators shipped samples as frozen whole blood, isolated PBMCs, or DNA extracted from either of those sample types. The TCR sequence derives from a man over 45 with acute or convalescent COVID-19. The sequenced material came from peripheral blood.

The CDR3 has the sequence CASGSWTDSTDTQYF. The nucleotide sequence reads TGTGCTAGTGGTTCCTGGACAGATAGCACAGATACGCAGTATTTT. The sequence joins TRBV12-5 to TRBJ2-3, with a tentative D gene TRBD1 over 6 matching bases. Relative to germline, V is 4 bases shorter and J is 0 bases shorter, with 11 bases between their ends. Via the germline V gene, CDR1 is LGHNT and CDR2 FRNRAP. The CDR3 holds 15 amino acids from the cysteine to the phenylalanine. Only the CDR3 part of the read is kept: 45 bases, read in frame from the first base.